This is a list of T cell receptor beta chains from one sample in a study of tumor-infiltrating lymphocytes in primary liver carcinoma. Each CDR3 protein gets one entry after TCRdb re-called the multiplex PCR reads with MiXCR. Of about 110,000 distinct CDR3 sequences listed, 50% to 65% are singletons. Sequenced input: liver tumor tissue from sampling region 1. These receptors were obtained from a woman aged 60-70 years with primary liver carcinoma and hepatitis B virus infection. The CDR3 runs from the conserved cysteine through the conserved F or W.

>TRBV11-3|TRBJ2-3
CASNPGLAGVDTHYF
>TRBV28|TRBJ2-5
CASSTRKILAGETKFSQYF
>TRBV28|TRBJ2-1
CASSSRRNSYNEQFF
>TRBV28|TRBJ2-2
CANATPSPTGELFF
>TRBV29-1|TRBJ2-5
CSVDGSGETQYF
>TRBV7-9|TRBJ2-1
CASSLGWEASYNEQLF
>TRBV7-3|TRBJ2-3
CASSLDYTDMQYF
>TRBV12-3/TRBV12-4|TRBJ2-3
CANSPGSSTDTQYF
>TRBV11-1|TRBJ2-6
CPSSAGTGTPGANVLTF
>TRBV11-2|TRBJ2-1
CSNSLDRDGEQFF
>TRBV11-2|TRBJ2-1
CASSPNSRYREQLF
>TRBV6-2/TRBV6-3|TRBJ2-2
CASSPKPVTGPTGELFF
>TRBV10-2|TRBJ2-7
CASSSARPYEQYF
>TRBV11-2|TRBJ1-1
CASSPPLGLNTEAFF
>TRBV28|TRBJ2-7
CASSTRLAGVGEQYF
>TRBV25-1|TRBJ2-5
CASSAGGGETQYF
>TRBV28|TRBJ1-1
CASSLFGVGTEAFF
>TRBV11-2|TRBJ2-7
CASSTAWESSYEQYF
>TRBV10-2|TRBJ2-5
CTSSPPGSGETQYF
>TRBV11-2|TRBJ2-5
CASSSVAGVETQYF
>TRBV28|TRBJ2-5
CASTRQAQETQYF
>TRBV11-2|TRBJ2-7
CANSLDDNSEQYF
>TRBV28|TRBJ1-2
CASTKVGQENYGYTF